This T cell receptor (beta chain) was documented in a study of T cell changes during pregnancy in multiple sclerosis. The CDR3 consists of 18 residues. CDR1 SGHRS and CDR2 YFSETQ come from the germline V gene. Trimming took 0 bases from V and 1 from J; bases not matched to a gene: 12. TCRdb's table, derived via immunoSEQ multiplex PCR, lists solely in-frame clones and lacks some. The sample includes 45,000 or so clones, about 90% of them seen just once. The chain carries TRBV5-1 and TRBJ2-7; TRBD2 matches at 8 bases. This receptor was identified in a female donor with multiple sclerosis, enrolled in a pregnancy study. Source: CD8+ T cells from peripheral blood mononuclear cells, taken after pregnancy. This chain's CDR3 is CASSLGRGSGRDSYEQYF. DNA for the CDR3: TGCGCCAGCAGCTTGGGGCGTGGGAGCGGGAGAGATTCCTACGAGCAGTACTTC.